Each of the 29 T cell receptor beta chains below was sequenced from the same sample in a study of spatial heterogeneity in lung cancer. Time point reported: sample taken at primary tumor resection. The authors sequenced whole RNA from tumor, nontumor lung or frozen PBMC without sorting. In TCRdb, the 5' RACE reads were re-called with MiXCR into one record per CDR3 protein. The table shows more than 9,000 distinct CDR3 sequences, with about 9.2% occurring only once. The material sequenced was PBMCs, taken at surgery. The origin of the receptors is a male donor with early-stage non-small cell lung cancer.

This clonotype was recorded at least ten times. This chain joins TRBV12-3 or TRBV12-4 and TRBJ1-3; D call uncertain. This CDR3 is 15 amino acids long. V gave up 3 bases and J gave up 0 bases, with 9 bases separating them. CDR3 loop: CASSLGRDSGNTIYF. Written as DNA, the CDR3 is TGTGCCAGCAGTTTGGGCAGAGACTCTGGAAACACCATATATTTT.

The gene calls are TRBV20-1 and TRBJ1-2, with D unresolved. V lost 1 base, J lost 8 bases, and 11 bases lay in between. CDR1 is DFQATT, CDR2 SNEGSKA, per germline (reference sequence). The CDR3 length is 12 residues. CDR3 residues: CSARVGETGYTF. The CDR3 DNA is TGCAGTGCTAGAGTTGGGGAAACCGGCTACACCTTC.

This clonotype was seen many times. The chain employs TRBV29-1 and TRBJ2-3; 9 nucleotides line up with TRBD1. CDR3 size: 16 residues. CDR1 and CDR2 (germline): SQVTM, ANQGSEA. With 2 bases clipped from V and 4 bases from J, the junction kept 10 bases outside the gene matches. CDR3 DNA sequence: TGCAGCGTTGAACCCCACAGGGGGCGCTTGGCAGATACGCAGTATTTT. This sequence encodes CSVEPHRGRLADTQYF.

In this sample, this clonotype is medium-sized. The chain uses TRBV5-1 and TRBJ2-7; D possibly corresponds to TRBD1 (6 bases). Germline CDR1 SGHRS, CDR2 YFSETQ. V lost 4 bases, J lost 4 bases, and 24 bases lay in between. This CDR3 region has 17 residues. The CDR3 coding sequence is TGCGCCAGCAGCCGTCGGCAGGGGAACAGGTGGCCTTACGAGCAGTACTTC. This gives the protein CASSRRQGNRWPYEQYF.

The chain combines TRBV15 with TRBJ2-6; 7 bases line up with TRBD1. CDR3 length: 17 amino acids. V lost 2 bases, J lost 2 bases, and 6 bases stayed unmatched. Germline V lookup: CDR1 LNHNV, CDR2 YYDKDF (reference sequence). The CDR3 sequence is CATSRIPRGTGANVLTF. In DNA form, the CDR3 reads TGTGCCACCAGCAGAATTCCCAGGGGGACTGGGGCCAACGTCCTGACTTTC.

This clonotype is deemed medium-sized. This chain uses TRBV7-8 with TRBJ2-1, with 7 positions matching TRBD1. The CDR3 totals 15 residues. Germline CDR1 SGHVS, CDR2 FQNEAQ. V dropped 5 bases and J dropped 5; count of bases not matched to a gene: 9. CDR3 residues: CASSPGTAGHNEQFF. In nucleotides, the CDR3 is TGTGCCAGCAGCCCCGGGACAGCCGGGCACAATGAGCAGTTCTTC.

This clonotype is termed medium-sized. This chain uses TRBV6-6 with TRBJ2-1; tentatively, D is TRBD1 or TRBD2 (5 bases each). Germline CDR1 is MNHNY and CDR2 is SVGAGI (reference sequence). Trimming left V 5 bases short and J 7 bases short, with 12 bases between. The CDR3 spans 13 residues. DNA for the CDR3: TGTGCCAGCAGTAGAGGGACCCTAAATGAGCAGTTCTTC. It is translated as CASSRGTLNEQFF.

This clonotype was seen repeatedly, ten times or more. This chain joins TRBV5-4 and TRBJ2-5; D tentatively fits TRBD1 or TRBD2 (5 bases each). The germline V gene encodes CDR1 SGHNT and CDR2 YYREEE (reference sequence). Trimming cost V 5 bases and J 7 bases, with 15 bases left between them. There are 13 residues in the CDR3. CDR3 amino acids: CASRTAGAGTQYF. DNA of the CDR3: TGTGCCAGCAGAACCGCCGGGGCCGGGACCCAGTACTTC.

This clonotype is medium-sized (0.01 to 0.1%). This sequence joins TRBV14 and TRBJ2-5, with D possibly TRBD2 on 6 matching bases. The CDR3 contains 16 residues. CDR1 is SGHDN, CDR2 FVKESK, per germline. Trimming took off 0 bases at V and 2 bases at J, with 13 bases between the two ends. This CDR3 reads CASSQDSSGTQETQYF. The DNA for the CDR3 is TGTGCCAGCAGCCAAGATTCCTCAGGGACTCAAGAGACCCAGTACTTC.

This clonotype came up many times. The V call is TRBV5-1, the J call TRBJ2-1; 7 nucleotides align to TRBD1. The CDR3 has 13 residues. V lost 0 bases and J lost 6; bases outside the gene matches: 0. In germline, CDR1 is SGHRS, CDR2 YFSETQ. The CDR3, as DNA: TGCGCCAGCAGCTTGGCAGGGGGCAATGAGCAGTTCTTC. Translation gives CASSLAGGNEQFF.

The table lists this clonotype with many counts. V and J are TRBV12-3 or TRBV12-4 and TRBJ2-7; tentatively, D is TRBD2 (5 bases). The CDR3 contains 16 residues. Trimming cost V 6 bases and J 2 bases, with 20 bases left between them. The CDR3 nucleotides read TGTGCCAGCAGCCCTAGGAAGGACGGAGGAGCCTACGAGCAGTACTTC. It codes for CASSPRKDGGAYEQYF.

This clonotype showed up many times. The chain carries TRBV30 and TRBJ2-1; D unresolved. The ends were cut back, 4 bases at V and 4 bases at J, with 17 bases in the middle. This CDR3 comprises 15 residues. Per the germline V gene, CDR1 is GTSNPN and CDR2 is SVGIG (reference sequence). This chain's CDR3 is CAWNRALAFYNEQFF. In DNA form, the CDR3 reads TGTGCCTGGAATCGAGCGCTCGCCTTTTACAATGAGCAGTTCTTC.

This clonotype was seen a few times. This chain connects TRBV7-2 to TRBJ1-4; D unresolved. This CDR3 comprises 16 residues. V lost 6 bases and J lost 0, with 14 bases in between. Germline V CDR1 and CDR2: SGHTA, FQGNSA. CDR3 region: CASSYFPGATNEKLFF. The CDR3 DNA reads TGTGCCAGCAGTTATTTCCCGGGAGCAACTAATGAAAAACTGTTTTTT.

This clonotype was seen many times. V is TRBV10-3 and J is TRBJ1-1, with D hard to call. The CDR3 spans 14 residues. CDR1 and CDR2 from the germline V gene are ENHRY and SYGVKD. V was pared by 6 bases and J by 5 bases, with 16 bases between. The CDR3 nucleotides read TGTGCCATCAGCCTAGACAAAGGAAGGACTGAAGCTTTCTTT. It codes for CAISLDKGRTEAFF.

This clonotype was detected ten times or more. The V and J genes are TRBV30 and TRBJ1-1; weak D call: TRBD1 (5 bases). This CDR3 is 15 amino acids long. Looked up from germline, CDR1 is GTSNPN and CDR2 is SVGIG (reference sequence). Trimming left V 2 bases short and J 0 bases short, with 13 bases between. CDR3 sequence (DNA): TGTGCCTGGAGTCCCCTAGGGACGGTGAACACTGAAGCTTTCTTT. This gives the protein CAWSPLGTVNTEAFF.

This clonotype was found a few times. For the CDR3, the DNA is TGTGCCAGCGGCCAGGGATCTCGCGAGCAGTACTTC. This encodes CASGQGSREQYF. The rearrangement links TRBV13 to TRBJ2-7; tentative D call: TRBD1 (5 bases). Between the trimmed V and J ends, which lost 8 bases and 6 bases, there was a span of 14 bases. Germline-derived CDR1 and CDR2 are PRHDT and FYEKMQ (reference sequence). The CDR3 has 12 amino acids.

The chain is built from TRBV7-9 and TRBJ2-1; the match to TRBD1 covers 9 bases. There are 17 residues in the CDR3. Germline V CDR1 and CDR2: SEHNR, FQNEAQ (reference sequence). The J segment lost 5 bases and the V segment lost 4 bases, leaving 12 bases of the junction unmatched. This chain's CDR3 is CASSSTTGGAGNNEQFF. In DNA form, the CDR3 reads TGTGCCAGCAGCTCAACCACAGGGGGCGCGGGGAACAATGAGCAGTTCTTC.

This clonotype was observed at least ten times. The V call is TRBV29-1, the J call TRBJ2-5, with 11 bases lining up with TRBD2. This CDR3 has 14 residues. The V gene end was trimmed by 5 bases and the J gene end by 0 bases; junction bases not matched to a gene: 2. CDR1 is SQVTM, CDR2 ANQGSEA, per germline. CDR3 coding DNA: TGCAGCGTTCAACTAGCGGGGGACCAAGAGACCCAGTACTTC. This codes for CSVQLAGDQETQYF.

The sample holds many counts of this clonotype. This rearrangement joins TRBV19 to TRBJ2-7; 7 bases fit TRBD1. J lost 0 bases, V lost 7 bases, and 3 bases had no gene match. Germline V gene lookup returns CDR1 LNHDA and CDR2 SQIVND (reference sequence). The CDR3 spans 13 residues. CDR3 DNA sequence: TGTGCCAGTATGAGGGGGCCCTCCTACGAGCAGTACTTC. Translation: CASMRGPSYEQYF. Filled out from reference TRBV19 and TRBJ2-7, the complete variable domain reads DGGITQSPKYLFRKEGQNVTLSCEQNLNHDAMYWYRQDPGQGLRLIYYSQIVNDFQKGDIAEGYSVSREKKESFPLTVTSAQKNPTAFYLCASMRGPSYEQYFGPGTRLTVT.

A few counts support this clonotype. This may arise from a read error, as a much more abundant clone is one base away. The V gene is TRBV6-2 or TRBV6-3, the J gene TRBJ2-2, with unresolved D. The CDR3 contains 13 residues. Germline values: CDR1 MNHEY, CDR2 SVGEGT. Deletions cut 2 bases from V and 1 base from J, with 2 bases between. The CDR3 DNA is TGTGCCAGCAGTTACCAGAACACCGGGGAGCTGTTTTTT. As protein: CASSYQNTGELFF.

This clonotype is categorized as medium-sized (0.01 to 0.1%). This chain uses TRBV23-1 with TRBJ1-2; 9 bases match TRBD1. TRBV23-1 qualifies as an ORF whose function is uncertain. The CDR3 runs 15 residues. J was trimmed by 8 bases and V by 11 bases; bases with no gene match: 18. The CDR3 nucleotides read TGCGCCGCCCCTGATGAACCGGGACAGGGAAAAGGCTACACCTTC. It translates to CAAPDEPGQGKGYTF.

This clonotype was recorded at least ten times. V is TRBV7-2 and J is TRBJ1-2; 10 positions match TRBD1. Germline CDR1 and CDR2: SGHTA and FQGNSA. After removal of 5 bases from V and 6 bases from J, the junction contained 6 bases not matched to a gene. The CDR3 is 14 residues long. The CDR3 nucleotides are TGTGCCAGCAGCCCGAGGACAGGGGGTGATGGCTACACCTTC. It specifies CASSPRTGGDGYTF.

This clonotype has ten or more counts. The V and J genes are TRBV25-1 and TRBJ1-2; 9 bases are a match to TRBD1. V shed 1 base and J 8 bases; nucleotides not matched to a gene: 14. From germline, CDR1 is MGHDK and CDR2 SYGVNS. The CDR3 loop spans 17 amino acids. CDR3 sequence: CASSESGTGSVRRGYTF. The CDR3 coding sequence is TGTGCCAGCAGTGAATCTGGGACAGGGTCGGTACGGCGCGGCTACACCTTC.

This clonotype came up many times. The rearrangement links TRBV27 to TRBJ1-5; perhaps TRBD1 as D (6 bases). The CDR3 contains 14 residues. Trimming removed 2 bases from V and 7 bases from J, with 12 bases in between. Germline CDR1 and CDR2: MNHEY and SMNVEV (reference sequence). CDR3 amino acids: CASSLTGIGQPQHF. Written as DNA, the CDR3 is TGTGCCAGCAGTTTAACAGGGATAGGCCAGCCCCAGCATTTT.

This clonotype has ten or more counts. The chain couples TRBV5-1 to TRBJ2-1; 7 bases are shared with TRBD2. Losses at the gene ends were 6 bases for V and 2 bases for J; bases not matched to a gene: 8. The CDR3 has 15 residues. The V gene's germline CDR1 is SGHRS and CDR2 YFSETQ. CDR3 region: CASTELALTYNEQFF. CDR3 nucleotide sequence: TGCGCCAGCACCGAACTAGCGCTGACCTACAATGAGCAGTTCTTC. The complete variable domain, with remaining parts taken from reference TRBV5-1 and TRBJ2-1, reads KAGVTQTPRYLIKTRGQQVTLSCSPISGHRSVSWYQQTPGQGLQFLFEYFSETQRNKGNFPGRFSGRQFSNSRSEMNVSTLELGDSALYLCASTELALTYNEQFFGPGTRLTVL.

This clonotype was observed many times. The genes are TRBV7-9 and TRBJ2-2; TRBD2 might be the D (5 bases). The CDR3 is made up of 15 amino acids. Trimming stripped 5 bases from V and 2 bases from J, with 12 bases between. From germline, CDR1 is SEHNR and CDR2 FQNEAQ (reference sequence). CDR3 nucleotides: TGTGCCAGCAGCCGCCGGGAAACAAACACCGGGGAGCTGTTTTTT. This encodes CASSRRETNTGELFF.

In this sample, this clonotype is medium-sized. The chain employs TRBV6-6 and TRBJ2-1; D may be TRBD1 (5 bases). V was clipped by 0 bases and J by 7 bases, with 16 bases between them. Germline values: CDR1 MNHNY, CDR2 SVGAGI (reference sequence). CDR3 length equals 16 residues. In DNA form, the CDR3 reads TGTGCCAGCAGTTACTCGTCTCAGGGCCCCAATAATGAGCAGTTCTTC. It specifies CASSYSSQGPNNEQFF.

This clonotype is medium-sized by share. This chain joins TRBV5-4 and TRBJ2-1; the match to TRBD2 covers 7 bases. Germline-derived CDR1 and CDR2 are SGHNT and YYREEE (reference sequence). This CDR3 is 14 amino acids long. V lost 3 bases to trimming and J lost 7 bases; unmatched junction nucleotides: 7. The CDR3 DNA follows: TGTGCCAGCAGCTCCGGGGGGAGGTGGAATGAGCAGTTCTTC. Protein sequence: CASSSGGRWNEQFF.

The CDR3 sequence: CSASSGANVLTF. The CDR3 nucleotides read TGCAGTGCTAGCTCTGGGGCCAACGTCCTGACTTTC. This chain uses TRBV20-1 with TRBJ2-6; D gene unclear. The germline gives CDR1 DFQATT, CDR2 SNEGSKA (reference sequence). Trimming removed 3 bases at V and 0 bases at J, with 0 bases between. This CDR3 has 12 residues.